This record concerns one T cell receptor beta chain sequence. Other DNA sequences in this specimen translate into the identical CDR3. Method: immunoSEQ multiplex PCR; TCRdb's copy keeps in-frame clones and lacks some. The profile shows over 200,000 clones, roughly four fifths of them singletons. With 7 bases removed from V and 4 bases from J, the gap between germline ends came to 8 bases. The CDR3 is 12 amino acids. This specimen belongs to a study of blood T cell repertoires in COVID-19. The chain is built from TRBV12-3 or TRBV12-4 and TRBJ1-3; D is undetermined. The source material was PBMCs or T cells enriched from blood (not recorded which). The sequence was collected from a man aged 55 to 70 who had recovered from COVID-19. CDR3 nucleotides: TGTGCCAGCACCCCACTAGGAAACACCATATATTTT. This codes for CASTPLGNTIYF.